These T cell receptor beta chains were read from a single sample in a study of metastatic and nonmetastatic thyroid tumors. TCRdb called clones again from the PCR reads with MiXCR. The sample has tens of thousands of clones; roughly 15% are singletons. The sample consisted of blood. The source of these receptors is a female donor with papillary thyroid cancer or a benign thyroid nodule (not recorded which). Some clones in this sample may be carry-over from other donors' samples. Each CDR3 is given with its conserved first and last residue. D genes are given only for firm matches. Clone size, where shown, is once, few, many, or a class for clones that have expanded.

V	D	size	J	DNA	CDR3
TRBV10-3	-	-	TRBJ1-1	TGTGCCATCAGGATGGAGGGGGGGAACACTGAAGCTTTCTTT	CAIRMEGGNTEAFF
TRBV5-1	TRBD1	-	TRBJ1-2	TGCGCCAGCAGTCCCGGACAGGTACTTTATGGCTACACCTTC	CASSPGQVLYGYTF
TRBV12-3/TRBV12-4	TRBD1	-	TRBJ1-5	TGTGCCACCAGTTCACAACAGGGGGCGGCTCAGCCCCAGCATTTT	CATSSQQGAAQPQHF
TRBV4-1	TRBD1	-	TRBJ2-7	TGCGCCAGCAGCCGGGACAGGGTTGTTTACGAGCAGTACTTC	CASSRDRVVYEQYF
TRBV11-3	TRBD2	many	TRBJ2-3	TGTGCCAGCCGACTAGCGGGAAAAATAACAGATACGCAGTATTTT	CASRLAGKITDTQYF
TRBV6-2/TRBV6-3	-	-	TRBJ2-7	TGTGCCAGCAGCTCCGGGGGCGGGCACGAGCAGTACTTC	CASSSGGGHEQYF
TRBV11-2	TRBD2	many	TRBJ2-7	TGTGCCAGCAGCGTGACTAGCGGGACCTCCTACGAGCAGTACTTC	CASSVTSGTSYEQYF
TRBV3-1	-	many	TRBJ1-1	TGTGCCAGCCGGGCGGCGGGGACTGAAGCTTTCTTT	CASRAAGTEAFF
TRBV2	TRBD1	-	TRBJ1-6	TGTGCCAGCAGTGCAGGACAGGGTTTTTATAATTCACCCCTCCACTTT	CASSAGQGFYNSPLHF
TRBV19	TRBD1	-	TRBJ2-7	TGTGCCAGTAGCCCAACAGGGGCGTTCCCTTCGGAGCAGTACTTC	CASSPTGAFPSEQYF
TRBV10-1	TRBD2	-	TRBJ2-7	TGCGCCAGCAACGCCCTAGCGGGTTTTAACGAGCAGTACTTC	CASNALAGFNEQYF
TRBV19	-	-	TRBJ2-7	TGTGCCAGTACCCCGGACCTCCGCCCCTACGAGCAGTACTTC	CASTPDLRPYEQYF
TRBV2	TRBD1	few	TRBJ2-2	TGTGCCAGCAGTTCTGGGGACAGGGGATGGACCGGGGAGCTGTTTTTT	CASSSGDRGWTGELFF
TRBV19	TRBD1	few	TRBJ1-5	TGTGCCAGTAGTAGAGGGACAGGGGGAAATCAGCCCCAGCATTTT	CASSRGTGGNQPQHF
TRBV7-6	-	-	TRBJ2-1	TGTGCCAGCAGCCCTTTAAGGGGGGATGCGGAGCAGTTCTTC	CASSPLRGDAEQFF
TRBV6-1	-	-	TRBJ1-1	TGTGCCAGCAGCCTACCAGACCCAATCGAAGCTTTCTTT	CASSLPDPIEAFF
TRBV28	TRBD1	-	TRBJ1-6	TGTGCCTCTCGACCTGAGACAGGGGTTTCACCCCTCCACTTT	CASRPETGVSPLHF
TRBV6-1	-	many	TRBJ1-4	TGTGCCAGCAGTGAGAGCAGGCTCAATGAAAAACTGTTTTTT	CASSESRLNEKLFF
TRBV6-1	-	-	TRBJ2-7	TGTGCCAGCAAAAGAGACTCGGGTCAGGGGACCTACGAGCAGTACTTC	CASKRDSGQGTYEQYF
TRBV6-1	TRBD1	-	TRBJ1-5	TGTGCCAGCAGCAGACAGGGGGCCCTCAATCAGCCCCAGCATTTT	CASSRQGALNQPQHF
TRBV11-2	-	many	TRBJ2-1	TGTGCCAGCAGCTTAATTATTACAGACAATGAGCAGTTCTTC	CASSLIITDNEQFF
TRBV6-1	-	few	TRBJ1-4	TGTGCCAGCAGTGAGAGGGGCGCAGATGAAAAACTGTTTTTT	CASSERGADEKLFF
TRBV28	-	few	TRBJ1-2	TGTGCCAGCAGTTTAAGGGGGGAGAGGGCTAACTATGGCTACACCTTC	CASSLRGERANYGYTF
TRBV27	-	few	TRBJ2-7	TGTGCCAGTGGGCGGGACAGTGCTACCTACGAGCAGTACTTC	CASGRDSATYEQYF
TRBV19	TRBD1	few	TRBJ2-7	TGTGCCACAAAGACAGGGAACTACGAGCAGTACTTC	CATKTGNYEQYF
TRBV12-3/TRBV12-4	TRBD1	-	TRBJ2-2	TGTGCCAGCAGTCCGAGGACAGGGCTGAACACCGGGGAGCTGTTTTTT	CASSPRTGLNTGELFF
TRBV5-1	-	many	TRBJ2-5	TGCGCCAGCAGCTCTGGCAGGACCCAAGAGACCCAGTACTTC	CASSSGRTQETQYF
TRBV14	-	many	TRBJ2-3	TGTGCCAGCAGCCAAGATCCGGGGGCAGTATCGACAGATACGCAGTATTTT	CASSQDPGAVSTDTQYF
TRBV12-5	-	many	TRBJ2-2	TGTGCTAGTGGTCCCCGACTAAACACCGGGGAGCTGTTTTTT	CASGPRLNTGELFF
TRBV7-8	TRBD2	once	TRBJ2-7	TGTGCCAGCAGCCCCGGGGGGGGGGCTACCTACGAGCAGTACTTC	CASSPGGGATYEQYF
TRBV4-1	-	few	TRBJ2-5	TGCGCCAGCAACTTTATAGGGTCCCAAGAGACCCAGTACTTC	CASNFIGSQETQYF
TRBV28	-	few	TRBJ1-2	TGTGCCAGCAGTCCTTGGAGAGGACCGAATTATGGCTACACCTTC	CASSPWRGPNYGYTF
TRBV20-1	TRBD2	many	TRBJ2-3	TGCAGTGCTAGAGGGACTAGCGGTATTGGCACAGATACGCAGTATTTT	CSARGTSGIGTDTQYF
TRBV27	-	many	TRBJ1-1	TGTGCCAGCAGTTTGTCCCTGAACACTGAAGCTTTCTTT	CASSLSLNTEAFF
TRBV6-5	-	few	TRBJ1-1	TGTGCCAGCATTTACGTCCAGTGCGTGAACACTGAAGCTTTCTTT	CASIYVQCVNTEAFF
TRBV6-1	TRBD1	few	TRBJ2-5	TGTCCCAGCAGGCCGGGACAGCTCCGAGAGACCCAGTACTTC	CPSRPGQLRETQYF
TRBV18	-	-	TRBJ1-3	TGTGCCAGCTCACAAAACGGGGCCCAGGCCTCTGGAAACACCATATATTTT	CASSQNGAQASGNTIYF
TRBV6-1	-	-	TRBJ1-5	TGTGCCAGCAGTGAATGGGTCAGTAGCAATCAGCCCCAGCATTTT	CASSEWVSSNQPQHF
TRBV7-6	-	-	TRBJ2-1	TGTGCCAGCAGCTTAGAACAGCTTCCGAGCGGTGAGCAGTTCTTC	CASSLEQLPSGEQFF
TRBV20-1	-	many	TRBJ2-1	TGCAGTGCTAGAGAAAGGGGGTCAGGGGCTGTCAATGAGCAGTTCTTC	CSARERGSGAVNEQFF
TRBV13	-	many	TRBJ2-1	TGTGCCAGCAGCTTACAATACAATGAGCAGTTCTTC	CASSLQYNEQFF
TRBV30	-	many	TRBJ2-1	TGTGCCTGGAGTGTAAGGGGGGATGAGCAGTTCTTC	CAWSVRGDEQFF
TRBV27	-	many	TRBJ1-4	TGTGCCAGCAGTTCGCGGACTGACGAAAAACTGTTTTTT	CASSSRTDEKLFF
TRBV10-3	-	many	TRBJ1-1	TGTGCCATCAGTGAGAGGTATACTGAAGCTTTCTTT	CAISERYTEAFF
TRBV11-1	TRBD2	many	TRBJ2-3	TGTGCCAGCAGCTCGGGACTAGCGGTCACAGATACGCAGTATTTT	CASSSGLAVTDTQYF
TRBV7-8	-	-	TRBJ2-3	TGTGCCAGCAGCTCTCAGGGTACAGATACGCAGTATTTT	CASSSQGTDTQYF
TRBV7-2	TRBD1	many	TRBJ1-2	TGTGCCAGCAGCGATCTACAGGGGGCGGGTGGCTACACCTTC	CASSDLQGAGGYTF
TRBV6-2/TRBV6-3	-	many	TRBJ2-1	TGTGCCAGCAGTTACTCGACATGGACCTATTCCTACAATGAGCAGTTCTTC	CASSYSTWTYSYNEQFF
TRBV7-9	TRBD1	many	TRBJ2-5	TGTGCCAGCAGCTCGTTAGGGGGCGTCGGAGAGACCCAGTACTTC	CASSSLGGVGETQYF
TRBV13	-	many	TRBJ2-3	TGTGCCAGCAGCTTACGTTCTAGCGGCACAGATACGCAGTATTTT	CASSLRSSGTDTQYF
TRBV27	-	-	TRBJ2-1	-	CASSSVAVGSYNEPFF
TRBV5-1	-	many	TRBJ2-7	TGCGCCAGCAGCTTGGCCGCCAGGGGAACCCCTTACGAGCAGTACTTC	CASSLAARGTPYEQYF
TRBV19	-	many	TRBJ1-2	TGTGCCAGCCAGGATAAGAGGGGGTTTGGCTATGGCTACACCTTC	CASQDKRGFGYGYTF
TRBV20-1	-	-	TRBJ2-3	TGCAGTGCTAGGGGGGGCCGGATTGGGGTGGATACGCAGTATTTT	CSARGGRIGVDTQYF
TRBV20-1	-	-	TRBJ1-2	TGCAGTGCTAGGGCCGAGGACGGGGGAGATCGCTACACCTTC	CSARAEDGGDRYTF